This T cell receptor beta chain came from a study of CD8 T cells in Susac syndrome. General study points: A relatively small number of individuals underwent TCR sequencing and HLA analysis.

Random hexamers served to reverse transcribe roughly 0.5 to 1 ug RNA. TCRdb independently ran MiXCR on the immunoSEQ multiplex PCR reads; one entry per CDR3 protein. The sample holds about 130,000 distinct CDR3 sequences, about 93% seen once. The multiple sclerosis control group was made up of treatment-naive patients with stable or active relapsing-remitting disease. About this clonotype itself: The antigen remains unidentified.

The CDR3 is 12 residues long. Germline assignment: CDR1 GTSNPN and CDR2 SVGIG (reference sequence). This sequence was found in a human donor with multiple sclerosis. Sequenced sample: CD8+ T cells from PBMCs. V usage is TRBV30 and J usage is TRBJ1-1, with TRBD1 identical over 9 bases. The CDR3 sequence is CAPRRTGDMAFF. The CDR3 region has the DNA TGTGCTCCGAGAAGGACAGGGGACATGGCTTTCTTT.